These 28 T cell receptor beta chains share one sample of origin, sequenced in a study of radiation and T cells in renal cell carcinoma. The table came from immunoSEQ multiplex PCR; TCRdb's copy has only in-frame clones and leaves some out. In the table there are approximately 90,000 clones, around four fifths of which are singletons. As to time point: blood 4 weeks post-SBRT, at nephrectomy. Treatment of the sample: 15 Gy SBRT to primary tumor, nephrectomy 4 weeks later. The sequences come from blood, collected from a patient whose treatment included radiotherapy and nephrectomy. These receptors all come from a man between 50 and 59 years old with renal cell carcinoma.

The genes are TRBV6-6 and TRBJ2-5; D perhaps matches TRBD2 (7 bases). Germline CDR1 and CDR2: MNHNY and SVGAGI (reference sequence). The V end was cut by 6 bases, the J end by 5 bases, with 13 bases between. The CDR3 spans 13 residues. Here the CDR3 DNA reads TGTGCCAGCAGAGGGGGGGCCCCTGAGACCCAGTACTTC. This sequence encodes CASRGGAPETQYF.

J is TRBJ2-3 and V is TRBV9, with 8 nucleotides matching TRBD2. With 4 bases clipped from V and 5 bases from J, the junction kept 6 bases outside the gene matches. The CDR3 extends over 14 amino acids. The germline CDR1 and CDR2 sequences are SGDLS and YYNGEE. CDR3 sequence (DNA): TGTGCCAGCAGCCTAGCGGGCCAGGGAGATACGCAGTATTTT. It encodes CASSLAGQGDTQYF.

V usage is TRBV10-1 and J usage is TRBJ1-3; D not certain. V shed 4 bases and J shed 9 bases, with 10 bases lying between them. Germline CDR1 reads WNHNN; CDR2 reads SYGVQD (reference sequence). The CDR3 sequence is 12 residues long. The CDR3 DNA is TGCGCCAGCAGTGCCAATTTTGTCACCATATATTTT. As protein: CASSANFVTIYF.

The V gene is TRBV10-3, the J gene TRBJ2-2; D gene unclear. The germline V gene encodes CDR1 ENHRY and CDR2 SYGVKD. This CDR3 contains 14 residues. V lost 3 bases and J lost 0, with 5 bases in between. The CDR3 loop is CAISENPNTGELFF. Written as DNA, the CDR3 is TGTGCCATCAGTGAAAACCCGAACACCGGGGAGCTGTTTTTT.

This clone was counted between two and nine times. V is TRBV30 and J is TRBJ1-1, with TRBD1 matching 7 bases. Germline assignment: CDR1 GTSNPN and CDR2 SVGIG (reference sequence). The CDR3 is 12 residues long. Trimming cost V 5 bases and J 4 bases; bases outside gene matches: 4. The CDR3 coding sequence is TGTGCCTGGGACAGGGAAGGCACTGAAGCTTTCTTT. Amino acids: CAWDREGTEAFF.

J is TRBJ1-4 and V is TRBV4-1; 7 nucleotides align to TRBD1. CDR1 is MGHRA and CDR2 is YSYEKL in the germline V gene. The trim removed 4 bases at V and 8 bases at J, leaving 10 bases unmatched. CDR3 length equals 15 residues. DNA of the CDR3: TGCGCCAGCAGCCGCCCAGGGGGACCCACGGAAAAACTGTTTTTT. It translates to CASSRPGGPTEKLFF.

Comment on this clone: Germline and junction disagree at one end, which may indicate a read error. The chain uses TRBV7-7 and TRBJ1-1; D call uncertain. Germline loops: CDR1 SSHAT, CDR2 FNYEAQ (reference sequence). The CDR3 runs to 16 residues. The CDR3 is CASSPLVGGVNTEAFF. CDR3 nucleotides: TGTGCTAGCAGCCCCCTGGTCGGAGGTGTTAACACTGAAGCTTTCTTT.

The chain combines TRBV9 with TRBJ2-5; D tentatively fits TRBD1 or TRBD2 (5 bases each). The CDR3 is 14 residues long. V dropped 0 bases and J dropped 5 bases, with 11 bases sitting between them. Germline V gives CDR1 SGDLS, CDR2 YYNGEE. The CDR3 is CASSVVGGQETQYF. The CDR3 coding sequence is TGTGCCAGCAGCGTAGTTGGGGGTCAGGAGACCCAGTACTTC.

The V call is TRBV6-1, the J call TRBJ1-6, with TRBD1 matching over 7 bases. V lost 4 bases, J lost 8 bases, and 8 bases stayed unmatched. Germline V gives CDR1 MNHNS, CDR2 SASEGT. CDR3 length equals 15 residues. Here the CDR3 reads CASSGPGQRDSPLHF. For the CDR3, the DNA is TGTGCCAGCAGTGGACCGGGACAGCGAGATTCACCCCTCCACTTT.

The chain is built from TRBV5-1 and TRBJ2-5; 8 nucleotides agree with TRBD1. This CDR3 spans 16 amino acids. Losses at the gene ends were 4 bases for V and 2 bases for J; bases not matched to a gene: 10. Germline V lookup: CDR1 SGHRS, CDR2 YFSETQ. CDR3 loop: CASSLGQGFSQETQYF. The CDR3 DNA follows: TGCGCCAGCAGCCTCGGACAGGGATTCTCTCAAGAGACCCAGTACTTC.

V gene TRBV30 combines with J gene TRBJ2-5; D ambiguous. The end of the DNA is better explained by TRBJ2-7, so the J call may be wrong. The length of the CDR3 is 12 residues. Germline V gene lookup returns CDR1 GTSNPN and CDR2 SVGIG (reference sequence). The CDR3 nucleotides are TGTGCCTGGAGTTATGGGGCCTACGAGCAGTACTTC. Protein sequence: CAWSYGAYEQYF.

The chain combines TRBV21-1 with TRBJ1-2. TRBV21-1 represents a pseudogene. The CDR3 has 14 amino acids. This CDR3 is CASSNNRQGVGYTF. For the CDR3, the DNA is TGTGCCAGCAGCAATAATAGGCAGGGAGTCGGCTACACCTTC.

This chain joins TRBV2 and TRBJ2-7; D ambiguous. CDR3 length: 14 amino acids. Germline CDR1 is SNHLY and CDR2 is FYNNEI. The V end was cut by 6 bases, the J end by 5 bases, with 17 bases between. The CDR3 region is CASRFYSARNEQYF. For the CDR3, the DNA is TGTGCCAGCAGATTTTACTCAGCGAGGAACGAGCAGTACTTC. Supplemented by reference TRBV2 and TRBJ2-7, the full variable domain reads EPEVTQTPSHQVTQMGQEVILRCVPISNHLYFYWYRQILGQKVEFLVSFYNNEISEKSEIFDDQFSVERPDGSNFTLKIRSTKLEDSAMYFCASRFYSARNEQYFGPGTRLTVT.

In its sample, this clone was seen once. V gene TRBV4-2 combines with J gene TRBJ2-7; 13 bases are shared with TRBD2. V dropped 1 base and J dropped 2; count of bases not matched to a gene: 8. The CDR3 has 18 residues. Germline CDR1 LGHNA, CDR2 YNFKEQ. CDR3 nucleotides: TGTGCCAGCAGCCAAGCCTGGGGGACTAGCGGGGCCCCCTACGAGCAGTACTTC. As protein: CASSQAWGTSGAPYEQYF.

This clone was seen just once. The genes are TRBV30 and TRBJ2-1; 8 bases map to TRBD1. CDR3 length: 15 residues. Germline V lookup: CDR1 GTSNPN, CDR2 SVGIG (reference sequence). With V trimmed by 4 bases and J by 2 bases, 7 bases remained unmatched. CDR3 in DNA: TGTGCCTGGAAGGGACAGGCAGGGGCCTACAATGAGCAGTTCTTC. Protein sequence: CAWKGQAGAYNEQFF.

The V call is TRBV10-3, the J call TRBJ1-6; 11 bases map to TRBD1. The V and J ends lost 4 bases and 9 bases, in that order; junction bases with no gene match: 8. From germline, CDR1 is ENHRY and CDR2 SYGVKD. The CDR3 loop spans 16 amino acids. CDR3 region: CAISGTGTGGSSPLHF. In DNA form, the CDR3 reads TGTGCCATCAGTGGCACCGGGACAGGGGGAAGTTCACCCCTCCACTTT.

Comment on this clone: Germline is not matched at one junction end, which may reflect a read error. This sequence joins TRBV7-2 and TRBJ2-2; 9 bases are a match to TRBD2. This CDR3 is 16 amino acids long. Germline V gives CDR1 SGHTA, CDR2 FQGNSA. CDR3 nucleotide sequence: TGTGCCAGCAGCCTAGCGGGGCGGGGGAACACCGGGGAGCTGTTTTTT. Protein product: CASSLAGRGNTGELFF.

On this clone: The junction does not match germline at one end; this may be a read error. This chain joins TRBV7-6 and TRBJ1-1; D gene ambiguous. The CDR3 extends over 12 amino acids. The germline CDR1 and CDR2 sequences are SGHVS and FNYEAQ. CDR3 coding DNA: TGTGCCAGCAGTTTAGGAAGGGCTGAAGCTTTCTTT. Amino acids: CASSLGRAEAFF.

Only a few counts were recorded for this clone. This chain connects TRBV5-4 to TRBJ2-3, with 7 bases aligning to TRBD2. This CDR3 has 15 amino acids. The trim removed 5 bases at V and 0 bases at J, leaving 6 bases unmatched. Per the germline V gene, CDR1 is SGHNT and CDR2 is YYREEE (reference sequence). CDR3 sequence reads: CASRQGLGSTDTQYF. For the CDR3, the DNA is TGTGCCAGCAGACAAGGACTAGGAAGCACAGATACGCAGTATTTT.

The chain has TRBV4-1 and TRBJ2-7, with 8 bases matching TRBD2. V shed 1 base, J shed 2 bases, and the junction held 7 bases outside the gene matches. Germline assignment: CDR1 MGHRA and CDR2 YSYEKL. CDR3 length equals 16 residues. The CDR3 sequence is CASSQVLTSGAYEQYF. CDR3 nucleotides: TGCGCCAGCAGCCAAGTTTTAACTAGCGGAGCCTACGAGCAGTACTTC.

J is TRBJ2-7 and V is TRBV21-1; no DNA check was done on the table's D call, TRBD1. TRBV21-1 is a pseudogene segment. This CDR3 region has 13 residues. This chain's CDR3 is CASSNVQLYEQYF. CDR3 DNA: TGTGCCAGCAGCAATGTACAGCTCTACGAGCAGTACTTC.

This clone was seen more than once but under ten times. The CDR3 DNA reads as TGTGCCAGCAGTCCCGGACAGGGTATGAACACTGAAGCTTTCTTT. It specifies CASSPGQGMNTEAFF. The genes are TRBV6-5 and TRBJ1-1; 8 nucleotides align to TRBD1. The CDR3 loop spans 15 amino acids. Unmatched junction bases numbered 5, after V lost 5 bases and J lost 0 bases. Germline CDR1 and CDR2: MNHEY and SVGAGI.

J is TRBJ1-1 and V is TRBV5-5, with D maybe TRBD1 (5 bases). V gave up 0 bases and J gave up 5 bases, with 8 bases separating them. This CDR3 spans 13 amino acids. The germline V gene has CDR1 SGHKS and CDR2 YYEKEE (reference sequence). CDR3 protein: CASSLAGWTEAFF. For the CDR3, the DNA is TGTGCCAGCAGCTTGGCAGGGTGGACTGAAGCTTTCTTT.

CDR3 in amino acids: CASSLDRHYGYTF. For the CDR3, the DNA is TGTGCCAGCAGTTTAGACAGGCACTATGGCTACACCTTC. This chain joins TRBV27 and TRBJ1-2, with a possible D match to TRBD1 (6 bases). Germline-derived CDR1 and CDR2 are MNHEY and SMNVEV (reference sequence). V was clipped by 2 bases and J by 3 bases, with 7 bases between them. The CDR3 loop spans 13 amino acids.

The V call is TRBV18, the J call TRBJ1-4; the D gene is possibly TRBD1 (5 bases). Germline CDR1 reads KGHSH; CDR2 reads LQKENI. Trimming shortened V by 6 bases and J by 5 bases, and 13 bases separated the two germline ends. This CDR3 contains 14 residues. For the CDR3, the DNA is TGTGCCAGCTCCCCCCAGGGTCAAAATGAAAAACTGTTTTTT. Translating it yields CASSPQGQNEKLFF.

CDR3 DNA: TGTGCCAGCAGGTCCGACGGGGGTGAGCAGTTCTTC. Amino acid sequence: CASRSDGGEQFF. The rearrangement joins TRBV6-1 to TRBJ2-1; TRBD2 might be the D (6 bases). This CDR3 comprises 12 residues. Germline V CDR1 and CDR2: MNHNS, SASEGT. Trimming removed 6 bases from V and 9 bases from J, with 12 bases in between.

The chain combines TRBV18 with TRBJ2-2; tentatively, D is TRBD1 (5 bases). CDR3 length equals 13 residues. The germline gives CDR1 KGHSH, CDR2 LQKENI. V was trimmed by 2 bases and J by 5 bases, leaving 6 bases between them. The chain's CDR3 is CASSPGATGELFF. CDR3 sequence (DNA): TGTGCCAGCTCACCAGGGGCAACCGGGGAGCTGTTTTTT.

This rearrangement joins TRBV16 to TRBJ2-5; D is possibly TRBD1 (6 bases). Germline V gene data show CDR1 as KGHSY and CDR2 as FQNENV. The CDR3 is 13 residues long. Trimming cost V 5 bases and J 2 bases, with 9 bases left between them. CDR3 DNA: TGTGCCAGCAGCTACAGGGATCAAGAGACCCAGTACTTC. It encodes CASSYRDQETQYF.